These T cell receptor beta chains were read from a single sample in a study of immune evolution from preneoplasia to lung adenocarcinoma. Sequenced by immunoSEQ multiplex PCR; TCRdb stores in-frame clones only, minus some. Of about 14,000 clones in the sample, over 75% were seen once. Sequenced material: FFPE lung adenocarcinoma in situ tissue. The receptors were sampled from a donor aged 70 or over with lung adenocarcinoma. Both conserved end residues are part of each CDR3. D genes are given only for firm matches. Only part of the rows carry a size: once, few, many, or a class if the clone is expanded.

v_call,clone_size,d_call,cdr3_length,j_call,cdr3_aa,cdr3_nt
TRBV6-1,NA,TRBD2,14,TRBJ2-7,CASTRSSGVYEQYF,TGTGCCAGCACTCGGAGTAGCGGGGTCTACGAGCAGTACTTC
TRBV15,NA,NA,16,TRBJ1-4,CATSSDSGGIDEKLFF,TGTGCCACCAGTTCGGACAGTGGGGGGATTGATGAAAAACTGTTTTTT
TRBV20-1,NA,NA,11,TRBJ2-7,CSAPEAYEQYF,TGCAGTGCCCCCGAAGCCTACGAGCAGTACTTC
TRBV14,NA,NA,14,TRBJ2-7,CASSQSRGSYEQYF,TGTGCCAGCAGCCAAAGCAGAGGTAGTTACGAGCAGTACTTC
TRBV7-2,NA,TRBD2,16,TRBJ2-3,CASSQTSGAPTDTQYF,TGTGCCAGCAGCCAGACTAGCGGGGCCCCCACAGATACGCAGTATTTT
TRBV19,NA,NA,16,TRBJ2-6,CASSRNRWTGANVLTF,TGTGCCAGTAGTAGAAACAGGTGGACTGGGGCCAACGTCCTGACTTTC
TRBV18,NA,TRBD1,18,TRBJ1-2,CASSPASGQGLGNYGYTF,TGTGCCAGCTCACCTGCTTCCGGACAGGGGCTGGGGAACTATGGCTACACCTTC
TRBV7-2,NA,NA,15,TRBJ1-5,CASSLERGLYQPQHF,TGTGCCAGCAGCTTAGAACGGGGGCTTTATCAGCCCCAGCATTTT
TRBV6-1,NA,NA,15,TRBJ2-7,CASSEGWAGDYEQYF,TGTGCCAGCAGTGAAGGGTGGGCAGGGGACTACGAGCAGTACTTC
TRBV7-2,NA,NA,15,TRBJ1-5,CASSLEAVEGQPQHF,TGTGCCAGCAGCTTAGAAGCGGTGGAGGGTCAGCCCCAGCATTTT
TRBV28,once,TRBD2,14,TRBJ2-3,CASSFLAGTDTQYF,TGTGCCAGCAGTTTTCTAGCGGGAACAGATACGCAGTATTTT
TRBV4-2,few,NA,13,TRBJ1-2,CASSQERMYGYTF,TGTGCCAGCAGCCAAGAGCGAATGTATGGCTACACCTTC
TRBV7-2,NA,TRBD2,12,TRBJ2-2,CASTRGAGELFF,TGTGCCAGCACTCGGGGGGCCGGGGAGCTGTTTTTT
TRBV7-2,NA,NA,13,TRBJ2-5,CASSLEARQTQYF,TGTGCCAGCAGCTTAGAGGCCCGGCAGACCCAGTACTTC
TRBV4-3,once,NA,17,TRBJ2-6,CASSQDLAGTGANVLTF,TGCGCCAGCAGCCAAGATTTGGCGGGAACTGGGGCCAACGTCCTGACTTTC
TRBV10-3,NA,NA,12,TRBJ2-3,CAISESSYTQYF,TGTGCCATCAGTGAGTCTTCCTATACGCAGTATTTT
TRBV7-8,once,NA,18,TRBJ2-6,CASSLMGLDFSGANVLTF,TGTGCCAGCAGCTTAATGGGTTTGGATTTCTCTGGGGCCAATGTCCTGACTTTC
TRBV28,NA,TRBD1,14,TRBJ1-5,CASNKDPGQHSQHF,TGTGCCAGCAACAAAGACCCGGGACAGCATTCCCAGCATTTT
TRBV7-2,NA,NA,13,TRBJ1-2,CASSLAGDYGYTF,TGTGCCAGCAGCTTAGCGGGGGACTATGGCTACACCTTC
TRBV7-2,NA,NA,15,TRBJ1-1,CASSPPGRLNTEAFF,TGTGCCAGCAGCCCCCCGGGACGGTTGAACACTGAAGCTTTCTTT